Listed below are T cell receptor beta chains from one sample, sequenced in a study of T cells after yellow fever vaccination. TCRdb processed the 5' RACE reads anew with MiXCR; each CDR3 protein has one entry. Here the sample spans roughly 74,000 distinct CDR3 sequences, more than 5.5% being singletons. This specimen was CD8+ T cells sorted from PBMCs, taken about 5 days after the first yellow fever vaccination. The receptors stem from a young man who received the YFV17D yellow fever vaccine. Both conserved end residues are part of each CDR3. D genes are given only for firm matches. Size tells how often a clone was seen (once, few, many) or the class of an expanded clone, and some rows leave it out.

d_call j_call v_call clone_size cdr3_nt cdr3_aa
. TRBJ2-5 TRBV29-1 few TGCAGCGTTGCGAGGGCTCGCTATCAAGAGACCCAGTACTTC CSVARARYQETQYF
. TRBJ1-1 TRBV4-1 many TGCGCCAGCAGCCAAGCCTGGGACATTTGGGACACTGAAGCTTTCTTT CASSQAWDIWDTEAFF
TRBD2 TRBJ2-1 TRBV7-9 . TGTGCCAGCAGCACAGCGGGGGGAGTCGATGAGCAGTTCTTC CASSTAGGVDEQFF
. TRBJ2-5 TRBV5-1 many TGCGCCAGCAGCTTGGGAACGGGCAGACAAGAGACCCAGTACTTC CASSLGTGRQETQYF
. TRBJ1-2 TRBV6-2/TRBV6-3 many TGTGCCAGCAGTTACTCGAACACGGAGCACTATGGCTACACCTTC CASSYSNTEHYGYTF
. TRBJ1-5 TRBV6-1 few TGTCTACTCCCGGGAAGATCCCTCCATCAGCCCCAGCATTTT CLLPGRSLHQPQHF
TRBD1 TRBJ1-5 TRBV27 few TGTGCCAGCAGTCACAGGGGCGATCAGCCCCAGCATTTT CASSHRGDQPQHF
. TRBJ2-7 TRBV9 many TGTGCCAGCAGCCCAACCGTGACAGCTGAGCAGTACTTC CASSPTVTAEQYF
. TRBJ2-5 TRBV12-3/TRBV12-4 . TGTGCCAGCAGAGCCGACAGCCAAGAGACCCAGTACTTC CASRADSQETQYF
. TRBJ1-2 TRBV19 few TGTGCCAGTAGTATACGGGAACAAATTGAGTATGGCTACACCTTC CASSIREQIEYGYTF
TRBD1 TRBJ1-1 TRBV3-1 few TGTGCCAGCAGCCGTACAGGGGGCGACCTTTATGAAGCTTTCTTT CASSRTGGDLYEAFF
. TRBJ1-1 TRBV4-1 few TGCGCCAGCAGCCAAGGTAATTGGGCTGAGGGTGACACTGAAGCTTTCTTT CASSQGNWAEGDTEAFF
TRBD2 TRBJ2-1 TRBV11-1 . TGTGCCAGCAGCTCTGGGACTAGCGTGCAGAGCTCCTACAATGAGCAGTTCTTC CASSSGTSVQSSYNEQFF
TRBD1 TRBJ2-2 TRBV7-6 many TGTGCCAGCAGCGAGGGACAGCTAAACACCGGGGAGCTGTTTTTT CASSEGQLNTGELFF
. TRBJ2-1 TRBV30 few TGTGCCTGGACGGATCAAAACGGTGAGCAGTTCTTC CAWTDQNGEQFF
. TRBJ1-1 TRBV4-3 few TGCGCCAGCAGCCATTCCTTGGACGGGAACACTGAAGCTTTCTTT CASSHSLDGNTEAFF
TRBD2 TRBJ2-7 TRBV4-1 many TGCGCCAGCACCTTGGCGGGGGATTCCTCCTACGAGCAGTACTTC CASTLAGDSSYEQYF
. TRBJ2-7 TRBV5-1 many TGCGCCAGCAGCTTTCTCCTGGAGACAGGACCCTACGAGCAGTACTTC CASSFLLETGPYEQYF
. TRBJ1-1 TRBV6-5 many TGTGCCAGCAGTTACGGGGGGTGGGTGTTCACTGAAGCTTTCTTT CASSYGGWVFTEAFF
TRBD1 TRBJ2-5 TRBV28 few TGTGCCAGCAGTTCGGACAGGGGAGGAGGAGAGACCCAGTACTTC CASSSDRGGGETQYF
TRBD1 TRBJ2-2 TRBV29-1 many TGCAGCGTTGCCGTACAGGGGCACACCGGGGAGCTGTTTTTT CSVAVQGHTGELFF
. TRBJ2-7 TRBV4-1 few TGCGCCAGCAGCCAAGCGGACGGCTACGAGCAGTACTTC CASSQADGYEQYF
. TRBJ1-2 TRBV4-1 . TGCGCCAGCAGCCAAGTGGGCAGGGGTCCTAACTATGGCTACACCTTC CASSQVGRGPNYGYTF
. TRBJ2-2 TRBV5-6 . TGTGCCAGCCGCCGGACGGGGGACTCCGGGGAGCTGTTTTTT CASRRTGDSGELFF